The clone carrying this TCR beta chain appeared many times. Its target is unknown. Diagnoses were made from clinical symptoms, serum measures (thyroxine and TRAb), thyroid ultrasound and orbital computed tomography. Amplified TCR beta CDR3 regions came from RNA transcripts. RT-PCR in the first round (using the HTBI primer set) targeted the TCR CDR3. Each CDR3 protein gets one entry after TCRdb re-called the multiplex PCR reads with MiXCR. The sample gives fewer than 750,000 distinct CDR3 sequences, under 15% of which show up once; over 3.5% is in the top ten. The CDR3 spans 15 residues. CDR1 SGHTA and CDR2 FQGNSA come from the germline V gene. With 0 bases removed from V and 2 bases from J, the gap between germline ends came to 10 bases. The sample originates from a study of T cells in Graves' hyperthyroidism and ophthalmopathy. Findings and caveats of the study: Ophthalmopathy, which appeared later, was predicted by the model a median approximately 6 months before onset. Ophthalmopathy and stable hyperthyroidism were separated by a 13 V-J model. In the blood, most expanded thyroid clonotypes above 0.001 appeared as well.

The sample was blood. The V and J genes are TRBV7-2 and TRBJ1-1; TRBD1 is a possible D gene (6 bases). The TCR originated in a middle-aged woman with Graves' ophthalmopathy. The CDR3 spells CASSLAAGANTEAFF. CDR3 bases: TGTGCCAGCAGCTTAGCAGCAGGGGCCAACACTGAAGCTTTCTTT.